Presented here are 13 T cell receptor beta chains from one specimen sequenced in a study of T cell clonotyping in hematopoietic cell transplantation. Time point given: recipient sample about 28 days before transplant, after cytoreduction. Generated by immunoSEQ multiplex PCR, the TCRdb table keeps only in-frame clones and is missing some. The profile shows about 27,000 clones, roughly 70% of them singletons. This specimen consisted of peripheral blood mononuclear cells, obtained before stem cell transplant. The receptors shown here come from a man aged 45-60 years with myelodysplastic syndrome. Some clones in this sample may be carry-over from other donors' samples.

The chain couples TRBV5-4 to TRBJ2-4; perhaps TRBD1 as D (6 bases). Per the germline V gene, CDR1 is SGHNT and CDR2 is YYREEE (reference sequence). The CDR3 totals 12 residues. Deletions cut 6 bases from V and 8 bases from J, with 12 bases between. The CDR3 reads CASISEGDIQYF. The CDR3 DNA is TGTGCCAGCATCAGCGAGGGGGACATTCAGTACTTC.

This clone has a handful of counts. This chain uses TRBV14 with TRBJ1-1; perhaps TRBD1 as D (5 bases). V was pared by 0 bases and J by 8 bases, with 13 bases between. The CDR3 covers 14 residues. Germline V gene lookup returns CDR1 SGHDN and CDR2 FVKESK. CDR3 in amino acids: CASSQDGTRKEAFF. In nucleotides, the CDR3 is TGTGCCAGCAGCCAAGATGGGACGCGCAAGGAAGCTTTCTTT.

This CDR3 reads CAWSVDRNTEAFF. The CDR3 DNA follows: TGTGCCTGGAGTGTAGATCGGAACACTGAAGCTTTCTTT. This rearrangement joins TRBV30 to TRBJ1-1, with D uncertain. V was shortened by 0 bases and J by 1 base, with 6 bases between the two germline ends. The CDR3 totals 13 residues. CDR1 and CDR2 from the germline V gene are GTSNPN and SVGIG (reference sequence).

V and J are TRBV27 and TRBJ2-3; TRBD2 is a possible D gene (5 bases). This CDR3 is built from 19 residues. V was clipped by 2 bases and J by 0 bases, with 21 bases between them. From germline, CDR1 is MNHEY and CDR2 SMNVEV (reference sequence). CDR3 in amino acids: CASSLGQSGLIRSTDTQYF. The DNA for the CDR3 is TGTGCCAGCAGTTTAGGGCAAAGCGGACTGATACGGAGCACAGATACGCAGTATTTT.

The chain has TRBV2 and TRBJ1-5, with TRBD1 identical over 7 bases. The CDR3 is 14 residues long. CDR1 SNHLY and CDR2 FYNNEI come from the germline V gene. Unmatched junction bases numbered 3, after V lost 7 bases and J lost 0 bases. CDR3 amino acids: CASTRGYSNQPQHF. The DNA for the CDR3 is TGTGCCAGCACCAGGGGGTATAGCAATCAGCCCCAGCATTTT.

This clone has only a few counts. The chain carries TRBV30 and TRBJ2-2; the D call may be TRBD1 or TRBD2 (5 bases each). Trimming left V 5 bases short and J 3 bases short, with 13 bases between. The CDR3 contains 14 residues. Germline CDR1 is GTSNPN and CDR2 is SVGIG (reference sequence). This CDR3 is CAWGGPRDTGELFF. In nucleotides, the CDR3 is TGTGCCTGGGGGGGACCAAGGGACACCGGGGAGCTGTTTTTT.

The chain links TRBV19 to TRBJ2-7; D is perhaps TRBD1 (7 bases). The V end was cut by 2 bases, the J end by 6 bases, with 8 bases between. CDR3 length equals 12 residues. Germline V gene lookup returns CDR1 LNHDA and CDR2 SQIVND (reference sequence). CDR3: CASSIQGGEQYF. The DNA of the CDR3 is TGTGCCAGTAGTATACAGGGGGGCGAGCAGTACTTC. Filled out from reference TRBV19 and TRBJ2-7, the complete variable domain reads DGGITQSPKYLFRKEGQNVTLSCEQNLNHDAMYWYRQDPGQGLRLIYYSQIVNDFQKGDIAEGYSVSREKKESFPLTVTSAQKNPTAFYLCASSIQGGEQYFGPGTRLTVT.

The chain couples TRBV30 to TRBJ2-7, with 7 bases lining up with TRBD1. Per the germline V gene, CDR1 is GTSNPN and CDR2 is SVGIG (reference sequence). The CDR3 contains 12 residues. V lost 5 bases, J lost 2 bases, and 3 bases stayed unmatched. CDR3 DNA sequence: TGTGCCTGGTCAGGGGGAACCTACGAGCAGTACTTC. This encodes CAWSGGTYEQYF.

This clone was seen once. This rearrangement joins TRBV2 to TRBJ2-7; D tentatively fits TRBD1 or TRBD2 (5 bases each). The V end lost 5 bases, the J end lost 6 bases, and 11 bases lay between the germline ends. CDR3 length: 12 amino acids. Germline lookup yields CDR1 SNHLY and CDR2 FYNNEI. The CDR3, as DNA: TGTGCCAGCAGTAAGGGGACCAGCGAGCAGTACTTC. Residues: CASSKGTSEQYF.

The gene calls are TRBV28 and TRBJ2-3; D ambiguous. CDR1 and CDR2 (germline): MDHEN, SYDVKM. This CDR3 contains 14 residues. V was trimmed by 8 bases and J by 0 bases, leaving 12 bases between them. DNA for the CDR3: TGTGCCAGCTTAGGTATGGGGAGCACAGATACGCAGTATTTT. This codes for CASLGMGSTDTQYF.

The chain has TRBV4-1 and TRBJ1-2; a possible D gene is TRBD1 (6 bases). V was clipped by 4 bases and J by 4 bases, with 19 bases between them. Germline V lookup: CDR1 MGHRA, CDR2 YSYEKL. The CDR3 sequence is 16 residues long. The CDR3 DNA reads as TGCGCCAGCAGCCGGTTGGGGGCGGAGGTGGGCTATGGCTACACCTTC. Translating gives CASSRLGAEVGYGYTF.

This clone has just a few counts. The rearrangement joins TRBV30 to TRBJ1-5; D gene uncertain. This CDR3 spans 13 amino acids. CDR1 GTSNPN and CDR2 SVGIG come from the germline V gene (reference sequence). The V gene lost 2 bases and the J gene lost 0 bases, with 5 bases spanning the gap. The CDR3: CAWSYSSNQPQHF. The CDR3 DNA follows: TGTGCCTGGAGTTATTCTAGCAATCAGCCCCAGCATTTT.

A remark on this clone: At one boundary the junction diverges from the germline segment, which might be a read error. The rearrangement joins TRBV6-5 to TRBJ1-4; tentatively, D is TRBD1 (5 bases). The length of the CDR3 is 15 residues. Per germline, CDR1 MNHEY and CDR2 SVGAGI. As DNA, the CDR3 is TGTGCCAGCAGTGGCGGGGGTTTCTTTAATGAAAACCTGTTTTTT. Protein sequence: CASSGGGFFNENLFF.